Below, 18 T cell receptor beta chains from the same sample are listed, as sequenced in a study of T cells in lung cancer brain metastases. The data were produced by immunoSEQ multiplex PCR, yet TCRdb's version contains in-frame clones alone and is incomplete. In the table there are 5,000 or so clones, less than 90% of which are singletons. Sequenced input: tumor tissue from the primary lung tumor. Receptors originate from a man in his 70s with non-small cell lung cancer.

The chain has TRBV18 and TRBJ1-2; D unclear. This CDR3 spans 15 amino acids. Germline CDR1 KGHSH, CDR2 LQKENI. Trimming took off 3 bases at V and 4 bases at J, with 15 bases between the two ends. The CDR3 is CASSPLDPDGYGYTF. The CDR3 nucleotides are TGTGCCAGCTCACCTCTCGACCCGGACGGCTATGGCTACACCTTC.

CDR3 amino acids: CASSDGLRGGTDTQYF. DNA of the CDR3: TGTGCCAGCAGCGACGGACTAAGAGGCGGCACAGATACGCAGTATTTT. The chain couples TRBV9 to TRBJ2-3; D possibly corresponds to TRBD2 (6 bases). Trimming pared 3 bases from V and 1 base from J, leaving 15 bases between. From germline, CDR1 is SGDLS and CDR2 YYNGEE. The CDR3 is made up of 16 amino acids.

The V call is TRBV9, the J call TRBJ2-1; TRBD2 aligns across 11 bases. The CDR3 consists of 17 residues. Germline loops: CDR1 SGDLS, CDR2 YYNGEE. J lost 4 bases, V lost 4 bases, and 10 bases had no gene match. This CDR3 is CASSILAGGGLYNEQFF. The DNA of the CDR3 is TGTGCCAGCAGCATCCTAGCGGGAGGAGGTTTGTACAATGAGCAGTTCTTC.

This rearrangement joins TRBV27 to TRBJ2-3; D gene unclear. Germline lookup yields CDR1 MNHEY and CDR2 SMNVEV (reference sequence). The CDR3 contains 14 residues. Deletions cut 4 bases from V and 2 bases from J, with 10 bases between. This chain's CDR3 is CASSSVALTDTQYF. As DNA, the CDR3 is TGTGCCAGCAGTTCTGTAGCCCTCACAGATACGCAGTATTTT.

The chain employs TRBV5-1 and TRBJ1-1; D possibly corresponds to TRBD1 (5 bases). Looked up from germline, CDR1 is SGHRS and CDR2 is YFSETQ. The CDR3 length is 15 residues. V was pared by 1 base and J by 1 base, with 11 bases between. The CDR3 DNA follows: TGCGCCAGCAGCTTGTCTGGGGGTGAGAACACTGAAGCTTTCTTT. This codes for CASSLSGGENTEAFF.

The V gene is TRBV5-5, the J gene TRBJ2-5, with 9 bases fitting TRBD2. Unmatched junction bases numbered 9, after V lost 2 bases and J lost 4 bases. Germline lookup yields CDR1 SGHKS and CDR2 YYEKEE (reference sequence). This CDR3 has 16 residues. This CDR3 reads CASSLIIAGVGETQYF. The CDR3, as DNA: TGTGCCAGCAGCTTAATAATAGCGGGAGTCGGAGAGACCCAGTACTTC.

This chain uses TRBV11-2 with TRBJ1-1, with 8 bases aligning to TRBD1. The junction had 8 bases not matched to a gene; V was cut back by 5 bases and J by 0 bases. Germline V gene data show CDR1 as SGHAT and CDR2 as FQNNGV. The CDR3 totals 16 residues. CDR3 in amino acids: CASSLRTGLMNTEAFF. The DNA for the CDR3 is TGTGCCAGCAGCCTCCGGACAGGGTTGATGAACACTGAAGCTTTCTTT.

The chain recombines TRBV4-2 with TRBJ2-1; the match to TRBD2 covers 8 bases. The germline V gene encodes CDR1 LGHNA and CDR2 YNFKEQ. This CDR3 region has 16 residues. V gave up 0 bases and J gave up 8 bases; unmatched junction bases: 9. CDR3 region: CASSQDTGGASDEQFF. Here the CDR3 DNA reads TGTGCCAGCAGCCAAGACACGGGGGGGGCTTCGGATGAGCAGTTCTTC.

The gene calls are TRBV11-3 and TRBJ1-1; 7 bases match TRBD1. V gave up 1 base and J gave up 5 bases; unmatched junction bases: 7. CDR1 SGHNT and CDR2 YENEEA come from the germline V gene. The CDR3 length is 15 residues. The CDR3 nucleotides read TGTGCCAGCAGCTTAGGCGACAGGGCGCGGACTGAAGCTTTCTTT. Its translation is CASSLGDRARTEAFF.

The V and J genes are TRBV23-1 and TRBJ2-1; D might be TRBD1 or TRBD2, each matching 5 bases. TRBV23-1 is reported as an ORF; its role is uncertain. This CDR3 spans 16 amino acids. Trimming stripped 7 bases from V and 1 base from J, with 17 bases between. This CDR3 is CASNHPRGRSYNEQFF. In DNA, the CDR3 is TGCGCCAGCAACCATCCCCGGGGCCGTTCCTACAATGAGCAGTTCTTC.

The chain combines TRBV5-1 with TRBJ2-7, with no clear D. This CDR3 region has 13 residues. V lost 2 bases and J lost 7, with 13 bases in between. Germline CDR1 and CDR2: SGHRS and YFSETQ. CDR3 region: CASSFKELGEQYF. In DNA form, the CDR3 reads TGCGCCAGCAGCTTTAAGGAACTGGGGGAGCAGTACTTC.

This chain connects TRBV7-3 to TRBJ2-3; D unresolved. Trimming cost V 5 bases and J 0 bases, with 9 bases left between them. The CDR3 has 14 amino acids. Germline CDR1 is SGHTA and CDR2 is FQGTGA. This CDR3 is CASSPMTSTDTQYF. The DNA of the CDR3 is TGTGCCAGCAGCCCAATGACTAGCACAGATACGCAGTATTTT.

This chain links TRBV5-1 with TRBJ2-7, with TRBD2 matching over 7 bases. J lost 9 bases, V lost 0 bases, and 12 bases had no gene match. This CDR3 comprises 15 residues. The germline V gene encodes CDR1 SGHRS and CDR2 YFSETQ. CDR3 in amino acids: CASSLAGGAGATQYF. The CDR3 DNA reads as TGCGCCAGCAGCTTGGCCGGTGGTGCGGGAGCTACGCAGTACTTC.

The rearrangement joins TRBV7-9 to TRBJ2-1, with D maybe TRBD1 (5 bases). V was clipped by 7 bases and J by 5 bases, with 15 bases between them. Germline loops: CDR1 SEHNR, CDR2 FQNEAQ (reference sequence). The CDR3 is made up of 14 amino acids. The CDR3 is CASTLAGPHNEQFF. The DNA for the CDR3 is TGTGCCAGCACTTTGGCAGGGCCCCACAATGAGCAGTTCTTC. The complete variable domain, with remaining parts taken from reference TRBV7-9 and TRBJ2-1, reads DTGVSQNPRHKITKRGQNVTFRCDPISEHNRLYWYRQTLGQGPEFLTYFQNEAQLEKSRLLSDRFSAERPKGSFSTLEIQRTEQGDSAMYLCASTLAGPHNEQFFGPGTRLTVL.

The chain combines TRBV7-7 with TRBJ2-5; the D gene is possibly TRBD2 (5 bases). Trimming cost V 3 bases and J 4 bases, with 9 bases left between them. The CDR3 runs 13 residues. The germline V gene encodes CDR1 SSHAT and CDR2 FNYEAQ (reference sequence). The chain's CDR3 is CASSLDWRETQYF. DNA for the CDR3: TGTGCCAGCAGCTTGGACTGGAGAGAGACCCAGTACTTC.

This sequence joins TRBV6-5 and TRBJ1-1; D may be TRBD1 (5 bases). The CDR3 length is 13 residues. From germline, CDR1 is MNHEY and CDR2 SVGAGI. Deletions cut 4 bases from V and 6 bases from J, with 12 bases between. In DNA, the CDR3 is TGTGCCAGCAGTTTTTCGGACATAGCTGAAGCTTTCTTT. Translation: CASSFSDIAEAFF.

The chain uses TRBV29-1 and TRBJ1-2; D not resolved. The CDR3 has 13 amino acids. V was clipped by 0 bases and J by 3 bases, with 8 bases between them. Germline-derived CDR1 and CDR2 are SQVTM and ANQGSEA. As DNA, the CDR3 is TGCAGCGTTGAAGATCGACCCTACTATGGCTACACCTTC. This gives the protein CSVEDRPYYGYTF.

V gene TRBV5-6 combines with J gene TRBJ2-7; D is unclear. Between the trimmed V and J ends, which lost 0 bases and 6 bases, there was a span of 19 bases. The CDR3 spans 16 residues. CDR1 and CDR2 (germline): SGHDT, YYEEEE. The CDR3 DNA sequence: TGTGCCAGCAGCTTGGCCCTCCGCTTAGCTAGAGGCGAGCAGTACTTC. This gives the protein CASSLALRLARGEQYF.